A single sample is the source of the 4 T cell receptor beta chains below, sequenced in a study of T-cell reconstitution after alpha-beta-depleted transplantation in children. Researchers prepared the TCRbeta library using unique molecular identifiers, the study reports. TCRdb independently ran MiXCR on the PCR reads; one entry per CDR3 protein. Of 3,500 to 5,500 distinct CDR3 sequences listed, approximately 13% are singletons. The material sequenced was PBMCs, mostly from graft donor cells, taken 60 days after TCRalphabeta/CD19-depleted stem cell transplant. Receptor source: a male patient between 2 and 9 years old who had a stem cell transplant for acute lymphoblastic leukemia, so the T cells may come from the graft donor.

This clonotype was detected many times. The chain recombines TRBV3-1 with TRBJ2-1; 7 positions agree with TRBD2. Germline V gene lookup returns CDR1 LGHDT and CDR2 YNNKEL (reference sequence). The CDR3 consists of 15 residues. Trimming at V came to 1 base and at J to 6 bases, leaving 6 bases not matched to a gene. The CDR3, as DNA: TGTGCCAGCAGCCAAGGCCCTAGCGGATTCAATGAGCAGTTCTTC. This encodes CASSQGPSGFNEQFF.

Many counts were recorded for this clonotype. The gene calls are TRBV5-4 and TRBJ2-1; D is undetermined. Per the germline V gene, CDR1 is SGHNT and CDR2 is YYREEE (reference sequence). The V gene lost 6 bases and the J gene lost 0 bases, with 13 bases spanning the gap. The CDR3 has 15 residues. The CDR3 DNA sequence: TGTGCCAGCACCGCGACTTTGAGCTCCTACAATGAGCAGTTCTTC. This encodes CASTATLSSYNEQFF. The variable domain in full, completed from reference TRBV5-4 and TRBJ2-1, reads ETGVTQSPTHLIKTRGQQVTLRCSSQSGHNTVSWYQQALGQGPQFIFQYYREEENGRGNFPPRFSGLQFPNYSSELNVNALELDDSALYLCASTATLSSYNEQFFGPGTRLTVL.

This clonotype was seen repeatedly, ten times or more. CDR3: CASSYRDHDNTEAFF. CDR3 DNA: TGTGCCAGCAGCTACCGGGACCACGATAACACTGAAGCTTTCTTT. This chain uses TRBV5-5 with TRBJ1-1, with a weak D call TRBD1 (5 bases). Between the trimmed V and J ends, which lost 3 bases and 2 bases, there was a span of 14 bases. The CDR3 contains 15 residues. Germline CDR1 reads SGHKS; CDR2 reads YYEKEE (reference sequence).

This clonotype was seen repeatedly, ten times or more. The DNA for the CDR3 is TGTGCCAGCAGTACGACTAGAGGAGAGACCCAGTACTTC. Translation gives CASSTTRGETQYF. This chain joins TRBV6-5 and TRBJ2-5; perhaps TRBD2 as D (6 bases). This CDR3 comprises 13 residues. Germline lookup yields CDR1 MNHEY and CDR2 SVGAGI. Trimming removed 5 bases at V and 4 bases at J, with 11 bases between.